Shown below are 7 T cell receptor beta chains from a single sample sequenced in a study of chronic HIV infection and antiretroviral therapy. One entry per CDR3 protein, called by TCRdb with MiXCR from the 5' RACE reads. The table includes approximately 30,000 distinct CDR3 sequences, roughly 8.7% detected once. Sample: peripheral blood. These receptors all stem from an adult who had HIV and had not received antiretroviral therapy, or was an uninfected healthy control (not recorded which).

The chain combines TRBV7-2 with TRBJ2-1, with D possibly TRBD1 on 7 matching bases. CDR3 length: 15 residues. Deletions cut 1 base from V and 3 bases from J, with 10 bases between. Germline values: CDR1 SGHTA, CDR2 FQGNSA. CDR3 DNA sequence: TGTGCCAGCAGCTTAGGCGGGACAGACTACAATGAGCAGTTCTTC. Encoded protein: CASSLGGTDYNEQFF.

There are many counts of this clonotype. The V gene is TRBV6-2 or TRBV6-3, the J gene TRBJ2-3, with 7 nucleotides matching TRBD2. The CDR3 totals 16 residues. Germline V lookup: CDR1 MNHEY, CDR2 SVGEGT. V was pared by 6 bases and J by 2 bases, with 11 bases of the junction left unmatched. The CDR3 protein is CASRRDLADYTDTQYF. The CDR3 DNA sequence: TGTGCCAGCAGACGAGACCTAGCGGATTACACAGATACGCAGTATTTT.

The chain employs TRBV3-1 and TRBJ2-1; 7 nucleotides align to TRBD1. Germline V CDR1 and CDR2: LGHDT, YNNKEL (reference sequence). With V trimmed by 4 bases and J by 4 bases, 13 bases remained unmatched. CDR3 size: 17 residues. The CDR3 here is CASSPELEGAGYNEQFF. In DNA form, the CDR3 reads TGTGCCAGCAGCCCCGAACTTGAGGGGGCCGGATACAATGAGCAGTTCTTC.

This clonotype came up many times. V gene TRBV20-1 combines with J gene TRBJ2-3; 10 positions match TRBD2. In germline, CDR1 is DFQATT, CDR2 SNEGSKA (reference sequence). This CDR3 is built from 19 residues. V dropped 0 bases and J dropped 2; count of bases not matched to a gene: 14. The CDR3 bases are TGCAGTGCTAGAGACTACGTCGGGATAGCGGGGGGACCCACAGATACGCAGTATTTT. This gives the protein CSARDYVGIAGGPTDTQYF.

The rearrangement links TRBV2 to TRBJ2-5; possible D gene TRBD1, 5 bases. Germline V gives CDR1 SNHLY, CDR2 FYNNEI. Trimming took 11 bases from V and 1 from J, leaving 11 bases between them. The CDR3 spans 12 residues. CDR3 residues: CADAGSQETQYF. Here the CDR3 DNA reads TGTGCCGATGCAGGGTCCCAAGAGACCCAGTACTTC.

This clonotype came up many times. The J gene is TRBJ2-3, the V gene TRBV12-5; D is unclear. The length of the CDR3 is 13 residues. Trimming removed 7 bases from V and 0 bases from J, with 8 bases in between. The germline V gene encodes CDR1 LGHNT and CDR2 FRNRAP. CDR3: CASVSASTDTQYF. The CDR3 bases are TGTGCTAGTGTTTCGGCGAGCACAGATACGCAGTATTTT.

The J gene is TRBJ2-7, the V gene TRBV29-1, with D perhaps matching TRBD2 (5 bases). The ends were cut back, 4 bases at V and 6 bases at J, with 13 bases in the middle. This CDR3 contains 12 residues. Germline values: CDR1 SQVTM, CDR2 ANQGSEA. Here the CDR3 DNA reads TGCAGCGTTGTGTCGGGGTCGGTCGAGCAGTACTTC. This gives the protein CSVVSGSVEQYF.